This T cell receptor beta chain was retrieved from a study of blood T cell repertoires in COVID-19. Study-level background: COVID-19 samples, acute and convalescent, were from the United States, Italy and Spain.

Repertoires were generated with immunoSEQ multiplex PCR, while TCRdb's copy carries only in-frame clones and drops some. The profile shows around 50,000 clones, approximately 87% of them singletons. Germline CDR1 and CDR2: MDHEN and SYDVKM. The CDR3 is 15 residues long. With 6 bases clipped from V and 0 bases from J, the junction kept 6 bases outside the gene matches. This chain joins TRBV28 and TRBJ1-2; 8 nucleotides agree with TRBD1. This clonotype was obtained from a woman in her sixties or seventies with COVID-19, enrolled during active disease. What was sequenced was peripheral blood. CDR3 sequence (DNA): TGTGCCAGCAGATCCCAGGGGGCGCCTAACTATGGCTACACCTTC. Translated: CASRSQGAPNYGYTF.